Listed here are 23 T cell receptor beta chains from one sample, sequenced in a study of T-cell memory formation after mild COVID-19. TCRdb passed the 5' RACE reads through MiXCR, listing each CDR3 protein once. Seen here are 390,000 or so distinct CDR3 sequences, 15% to 20% observed once, and the top ten hold roughly 21%. Specimen: PBMCs or a T cell subset sorted from them (not recorded which). All receptors derive from a young man who had mild COVID-19 (a few samples of this study predate the infection). Cell type and time point are not known.

This clonotype occurred a few times. The chain combines TRBV7-9 with TRBJ1-1, with D possibly being TRBD1 (5 bases). This CDR3 comprises 15 residues. V was trimmed by 6 bases and J by 3 bases, leaving 17 bases between them. Germline loops: CDR1 SEHNR, CDR2 FQNEAQ (reference sequence). CDR3 in DNA: TGTGCCAGCAGTCTGGGGCAGGGCAAGGACACTGAAGCTTTCTTT. The encoded protein is CASSLGQGKDTEAFF.

Only a few counts were recorded for this clonotype. The chain has TRBV21-1 and TRBJ2-7. TRBV21-1 is described as a pseudogene. The CDR3 spans 14 residues. This chain's CDR3 is CASSKGTGPYEQYV. As DNA, the CDR3 is TGTGCCAGCAGCAAAGGTACAGGGCCCTACGAGCAGTACGTC.

V is TRBV5-4 and J is TRBJ2-3, with D unresolved. V was trimmed by 1 base and J by 12 bases, leaving 15 bases between them. This CDR3 contains 13 residues. CDR1 and CDR2 from the germline V gene are SGHNT and YYREEE (reference sequence). The CDR3 DNA follows: TGTGCCAGCAGCTTGTTGGAGAATCCAGCTCAGTATTTT. The encoded protein is CASSLLENPAQYF. Drawing the rest from reference TRBV5-4 and TRBJ2-3, the complete variable domain is ETGVTQSPTHLIKTRGQQVTLRCSSQSGHNTVSWYQQALGQGPQFIFQYYREEENGRGNFPPRFSGLQFPNYSSELNVNALELDDSALYLCASSLLENPAQYFGPGTRLTVL.

A remark on this clonotype: Here the CDR3 omits its conserved ending phenylalanine or tryptophan, so a read error is the likely source. The DNA is left out, because the CDR3 cannot be placed on it with certainty; the CDR3 is given as TCRdb lists it. The CDR3 here is CASRSGTGALNL. The chain links TRBV28 to TRBJ1-2; whether TRBD1, the table's D call, matches the DNA was not checked. The CDR3 totals 12 residues, both ends included. CDR1 is MDHEN and CDR2 is SYDVKM in the germline V gene.

The chain joins TRBV20-1 to TRBJ1-1, with D perhaps TRBD1 (6 bases). This CDR3 region has 14 residues. Trimming took 5 bases from V and 0 from J, leaving 13 bases between them. CDR1 DFQATT and CDR2 SNEGSKA come from the germline V gene (reference sequence). As DNA, the CDR3 is TGCAGTGCTTTACCGGGACATCTGAACACTGAAGCTTTCTTT. It specifies CSALPGHLNTEAFF.

This clonotype appeared a few times. This chain connects TRBV10-3 to TRBJ2-2; D gene ambiguous. The CDR3 loop spans 13 amino acids. CDR1 is ENHRY, CDR2 SYGVKD, per germline. V shed 4 bases and J shed 6 bases, with 9 bases lying between them. The CDR3 coding sequence is TGTGCCATCAGTGGATGGTCCGCCGGGGAGCTGTTTTTT. Amino acids: CAISGWSAGELFF.

This clonotype was detected only a few times. This chain uses TRBV6-6 with TRBJ2-1, with D tentatively TRBD2 (5 bases). The CDR3 is 14 amino acids. Germline V gene sequence: CDR1 MNHNY, CDR2 SVGAGI (reference sequence). Trimming cost V 6 bases and J 3 bases, with 12 bases left between them. In DNA, the CDR3 is TGTGCCAGCAGGCTGGACGGACTCTACAATGAGCAGTTCTTC. It yields the protein CASRLDGLYNEQFF.

The CDR3 sequence is CASSPRTISGANVLTF. Written as DNA, the CDR3 is TGTGCCAGCAGTCCTAGGACGATATCTGGGGCCAACGTCCTGACTTTC. The chain combines TRBV6-5 with TRBJ2-6; D remains unclear. Deletions cut 5 bases from V and 1 base from J, with 12 bases between. Germline V lookup: CDR1 MNHEY, CDR2 SVGAGI. The CDR3 covers 16 residues.

This clonotype was detected many times. The chain carries TRBV20-1 and TRBJ2-4; D is perhaps TRBD2 (6 bases). The CDR3 consists of 13 residues. Germline V CDR1 and CDR2: DFQATT, SNEGSKA (reference sequence). V was pared by 0 bases and J by 8 bases, with 11 bases between. In DNA form, the CDR3 reads TGCAGTGCTAGAGATCCTAGCGAGGACATTCAGTACTTC. It codes for CSARDPSEDIQYF.

The gene calls are TRBV5-1 and TRBJ2-3; possible D gene TRBD2, 6 bases. The CDR3 is made up of 17 amino acids. Looked up from germline, CDR1 is SGHRS and CDR2 is YFSETQ. Trimming left V 3 bases short and J 2 bases short, with 19 bases between. CDR3 sequence reads: CASSSSLLRDSTDTQYF. In nucleotides, the CDR3 is TGCGCCAGCAGCTCCAGTTTACTCCGGGACTCCACAGATACGCAGTATTTT.

The chain recombines TRBV11-2 with TRBJ1-1, with 9 bases fitting TRBD1. Germline loops: CDR1 SGHAT, CDR2 FQNNGV. The CDR3 extends over 15 amino acids. V gave up 5 bases and J gave up 1 base; unmatched junction bases: 5. The CDR3 bases are TGTGCCAGCAGCCCCCGGACAGGGGCGAACACTGAAGCTTTCTTT. Translating it yields CASSPRTGANTEAFF. The full variable domain, rest sourced from reference TRBV11-2 and TRBJ1-1, is EAGVAQSPRYKIIEKRQSVAFWCNPISGHATLYWYQQILGQGPKLLIQFQNNGVVDDSQLPKDRFSAERLKGVDSTLKIQPAKLEDSAVYLCASSPRTGANTEAFFGQGTRLTVV.

The V and J genes are TRBV14 and TRBJ2-3; no clear D gene. The CDR3 consists of 14 residues. In germline, CDR1 is SGHDN, CDR2 FVKESK. Trimming cost V 1 base and J 2 bases, with 7 bases left between them. CDR3 protein: CASSQVYLTDTQYF. CDR3 nucleotides: TGTGCCAGCAGCCAAGTCTACCTCACAGATACGCAGTATTTT.

This clonotype was seen repeatedly, ten times or more. The chain carries TRBV5-1 and TRBJ1-2, with D maybe TRBD1 (5 bases). CDR3 length: 13 residues. Germline CDR1 reads SGHRS; CDR2 reads YFSETQ. V dropped 2 bases and J dropped 8 bases, with 13 bases sitting between them. CDR3 region: CASSFGQGGGYTF. CDR3 DNA: TGCGCCAGCAGCTTCGGGCAGGGCGGAGGCTACACCTTC.

The chain carries TRBV19 and TRBJ1-5; unclear D gene. CDR1 and CDR2 (germline): LNHDA, SQIVND (reference sequence). V was cut by 3 bases and J by 5 bases, with 11 bases left in between. CDR3 length: 14 residues. CDR3 nucleotide sequence: TGTGCCAGTAGTATTGAGGGCTTTGATCAGCCCCAGCATTTT. Amino acid sequence: CASSIEGFDQPQHF.

Regarding this clonotype: At one boundary the junction diverges from the germline segment, which might be a read error. The chain has TRBV20-1 and TRBJ2-6; D may be TRBD2 (7 bases). Germline V CDR1 and CDR2: DFQATT, SNEGSKA (reference sequence). The CDR3 spans 21 residues. CDR3 loop: CSARGGGRHTEGSSAANVLTF. The CDR3 DNA reads as TGCAGTGCTAGAGGGGGGGGCAGGCATACCGAGGGAAGCTCTGCGGCCAACGTCCTGACTTTC.

The gene calls are TRBV5-6 and TRBJ2-1, with 10 bases aligning to TRBD2. This CDR3 comprises 15 residues. Germline V CDR1 and CDR2: SGHDT, YYEEEE. With V trimmed by 10 bases and J by 0 bases, 7 bases remained unmatched. Written as DNA, the CDR3 is TGTGCCGCTGGGCAGCGGGGGGGCTCCTACAATGAGCAGTTCTTC. Residues: CAAGQRGGSYNEQFF. Full variable domain (missing parts from reference TRBV5-6 and TRBJ2-1): DAGVTQSPTHLIKTRGQQVTLRCSPKSGHDTVSWYQQALGQGPQFIFQYYEEEERQRGNFPDRFSGHQFPNYSSELNVNALLLGDSALYLCAAGQRGGSYNEQFFGPGTRLTVL.

This clonotype was observed a few times. The rearrangement uses TRBV24-1 and TRBJ2-3; 7 positions agree with TRBD1. J lost 6 bases, V lost 4 bases, and 15 bases had no gene match. CDR3 length: 17 residues. CDR1 and CDR2 from the germline V gene are KGHDR and SFDVKD. The CDR3 sequence: CATSDSKDRTVSDTQYF. CDR3 bases: TGTGCCACCAGTGACAGCAAGGACAGGACAGTATCCGATACGCAGTATTTT.

At least ten counts were recorded for this clonotype. The gene calls are TRBV7-3 and TRBJ2-5; the D gene is possibly TRBD1 (6 bases). Trimming took off 4 bases at V and 5 bases at J, with 8 bases between the two ends. The CDR3 loop spans 12 amino acids. Per germline, CDR1 SGHTA and CDR2 FQGTGA. CDR3 region: CASSSTGETQYF. CDR3 in DNA: TGTGCCAGCAGCTCAACAGGGGAGACCCAGTACTTC.

The V call is TRBV6-6, the J call TRBJ1-5; D might be TRBD1 (6 bases). Between the trimmed V and J ends, which lost 7 bases and 7 bases, there was a span of 14 bases. The germline gives CDR1 MNHNY, CDR2 SVGAGI (reference sequence). This CDR3 spans 13 amino acids. This chain's CDR3 is CASIQTQGQPQHF. CDR3 DNA sequence: TGTGCCAGCATTCAAACCCAGGGGCAGCCCCAGCATTTT.

The gene calls are TRBV12-3 or TRBV12-4 and TRBJ2-7; no reliable D call. CDR3 length equals 13 residues. V was shortened by 0 bases and J by 3 bases, with 6 bases between the two germline ends. The DNA of the CDR3 is TGTGCCAGCAGTTTAGCAGAATTCTACGAGCAGTACGTC. As protein: CASSLAEFYEQYV.

The table lists this clonotype with many counts. V and J are TRBV6-2 or TRBV6-3 and TRBJ2-7, with 10 bases aligning to TRBD1. Germline CDR1 is MNHEY and CDR2 is SVGEGT. CDR3 length: 15 amino acids. Germline trimming cut 4 bases from V and 1 base from J; bases unmatched to any gene: 4. This CDR3 is CASSSWDRGSYEQYV. In DNA, the CDR3 is TGTGCCAGCAGTTCCTGGGACAGGGGTTCCTACGAGCAGTACGTC.

V usage is TRBV6-5 and J usage is TRBJ2-7, with D perhaps matching TRBD1 (6 bases). This CDR3 comprises 14 residues. From germline, CDR1 is MNHEY and CDR2 SVGAGI. Trimming stripped 0 bases from V and 2 bases from J, with 8 bases between. CDR3 nucleotide sequence: TGTGCCAGCAGTTACTCTCAGGGGACCTACGAGCAGTACTTC. Protein sequence: CASSYSQGTYEQYF.

This clonotype was detected a few times. The chain uses TRBV7-2 and TRBJ1-5; D is unresolved. CDR1 and CDR2 (germline): SGHTA, FQGNSA. The length of the CDR3 is 15 residues. Trimming pared 2 bases from V and 2 bases from J, leaving 10 bases between. CDR3 protein: CASSLIGDGNQPQHF. The CDR3 nucleotides read TGTGCCAGCAGCTTAATTGGAGACGGCAATCAGCCCCAGCATTTT.